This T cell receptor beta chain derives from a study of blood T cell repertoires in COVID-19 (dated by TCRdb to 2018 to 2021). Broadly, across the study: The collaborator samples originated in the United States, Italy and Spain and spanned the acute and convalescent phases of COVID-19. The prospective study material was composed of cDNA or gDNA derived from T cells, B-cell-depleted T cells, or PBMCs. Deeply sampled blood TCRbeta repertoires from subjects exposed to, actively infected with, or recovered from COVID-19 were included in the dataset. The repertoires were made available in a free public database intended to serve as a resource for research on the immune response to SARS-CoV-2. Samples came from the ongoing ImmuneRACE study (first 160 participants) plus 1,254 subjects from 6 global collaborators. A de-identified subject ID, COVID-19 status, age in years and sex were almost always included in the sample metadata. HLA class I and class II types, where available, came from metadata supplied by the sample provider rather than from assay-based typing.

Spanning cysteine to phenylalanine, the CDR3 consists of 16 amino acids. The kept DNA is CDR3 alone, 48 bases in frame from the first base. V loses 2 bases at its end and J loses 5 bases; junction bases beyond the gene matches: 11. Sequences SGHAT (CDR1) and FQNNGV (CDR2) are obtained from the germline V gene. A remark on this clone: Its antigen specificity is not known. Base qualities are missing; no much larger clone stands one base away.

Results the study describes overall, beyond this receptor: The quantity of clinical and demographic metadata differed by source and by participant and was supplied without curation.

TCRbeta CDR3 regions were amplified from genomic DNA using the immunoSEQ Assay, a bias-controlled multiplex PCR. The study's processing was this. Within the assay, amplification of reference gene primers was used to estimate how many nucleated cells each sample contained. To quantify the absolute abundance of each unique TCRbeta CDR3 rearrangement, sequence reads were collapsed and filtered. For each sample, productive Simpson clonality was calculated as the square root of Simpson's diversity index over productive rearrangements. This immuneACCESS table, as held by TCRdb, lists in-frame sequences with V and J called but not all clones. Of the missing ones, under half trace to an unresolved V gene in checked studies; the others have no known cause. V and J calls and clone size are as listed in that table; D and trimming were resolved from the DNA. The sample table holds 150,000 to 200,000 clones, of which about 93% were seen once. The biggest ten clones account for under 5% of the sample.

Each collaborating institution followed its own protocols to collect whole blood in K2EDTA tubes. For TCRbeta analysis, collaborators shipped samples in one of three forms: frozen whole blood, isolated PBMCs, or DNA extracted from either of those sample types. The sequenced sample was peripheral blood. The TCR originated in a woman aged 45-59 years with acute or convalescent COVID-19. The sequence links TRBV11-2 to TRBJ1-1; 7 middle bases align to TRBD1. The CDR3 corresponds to CASSLKGQGGWTEAFF. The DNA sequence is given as TGTGCCAGCAGCTTAAAGGGCCAGGGGGGTTGGACTGAAGCTTTCTTT.